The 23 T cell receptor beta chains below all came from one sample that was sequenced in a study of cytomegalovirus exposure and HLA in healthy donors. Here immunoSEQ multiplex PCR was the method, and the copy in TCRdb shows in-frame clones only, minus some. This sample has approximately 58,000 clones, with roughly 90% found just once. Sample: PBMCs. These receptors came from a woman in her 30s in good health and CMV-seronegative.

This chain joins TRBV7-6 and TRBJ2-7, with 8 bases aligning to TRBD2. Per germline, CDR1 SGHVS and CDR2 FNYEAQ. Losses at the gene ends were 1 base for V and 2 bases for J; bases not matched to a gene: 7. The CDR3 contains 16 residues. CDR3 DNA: TGTGCCAGCAGCTTAGGTAGTCGGGGGGGGGCCTACGAGCAGTACTTC. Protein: CASSLGSRGGAYEQYF.

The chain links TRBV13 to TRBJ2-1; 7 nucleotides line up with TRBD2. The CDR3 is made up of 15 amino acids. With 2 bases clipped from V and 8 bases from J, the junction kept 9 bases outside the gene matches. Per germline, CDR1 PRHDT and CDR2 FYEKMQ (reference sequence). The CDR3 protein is CASSLWDYRHDEQFF. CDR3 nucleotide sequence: TGTGCCAGCAGCTTATGGGACTACCGTCACGATGAGCAGTTCTTC.

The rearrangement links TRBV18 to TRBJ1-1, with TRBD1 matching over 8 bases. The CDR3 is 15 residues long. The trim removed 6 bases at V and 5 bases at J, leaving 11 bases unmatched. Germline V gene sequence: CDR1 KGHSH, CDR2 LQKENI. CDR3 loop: CASSPIQGVVTEAFF. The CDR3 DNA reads TGTGCCAGCTCTCCGATACAGGGGGTGGTGACTGAAGCTTTCTTT.

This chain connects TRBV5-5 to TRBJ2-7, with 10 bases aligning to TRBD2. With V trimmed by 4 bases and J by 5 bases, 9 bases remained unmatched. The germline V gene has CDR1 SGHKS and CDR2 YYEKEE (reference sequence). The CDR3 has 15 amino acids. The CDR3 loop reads CASSQRTSGLNEQYF. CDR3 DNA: TGTGCCAGCAGCCAGCGGACTAGCGGATTAAACGAGCAGTACTTC.

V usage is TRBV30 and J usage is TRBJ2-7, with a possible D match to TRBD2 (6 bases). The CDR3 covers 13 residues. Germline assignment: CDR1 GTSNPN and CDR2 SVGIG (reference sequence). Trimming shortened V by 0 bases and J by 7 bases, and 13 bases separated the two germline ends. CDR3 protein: CAWSVLHGGEQYF. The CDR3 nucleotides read TGTGCCTGGAGTGTACTTCATGGAGGGGAGCAGTACTTC.

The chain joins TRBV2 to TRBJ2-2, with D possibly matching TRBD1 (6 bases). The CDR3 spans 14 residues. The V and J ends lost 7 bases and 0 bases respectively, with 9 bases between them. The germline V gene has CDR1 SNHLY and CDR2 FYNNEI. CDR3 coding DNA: TGTGCCAGCATGAGGACAGCGAACACCGGGGAGCTGTTTTTT. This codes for CASMRTANTGELFF. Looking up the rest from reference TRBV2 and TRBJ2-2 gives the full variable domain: EPEVTQTPSHQVTQMGQEVILRCVPISNHLYFYWYRQILGQKVEFLVSFYNNEISEKSEIFDDQFSVERPDGSNFTLKIRSTKLEDSAMYFCASMRTANTGELFFGEGSRLTVL.

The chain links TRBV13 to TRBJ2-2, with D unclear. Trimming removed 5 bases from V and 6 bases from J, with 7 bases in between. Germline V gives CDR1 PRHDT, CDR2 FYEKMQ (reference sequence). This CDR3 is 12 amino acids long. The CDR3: CASSPGSGELFF. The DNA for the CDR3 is TGTGCCAGCAGCCCCGGGTCCGGGGAGCTGTTTTTT.

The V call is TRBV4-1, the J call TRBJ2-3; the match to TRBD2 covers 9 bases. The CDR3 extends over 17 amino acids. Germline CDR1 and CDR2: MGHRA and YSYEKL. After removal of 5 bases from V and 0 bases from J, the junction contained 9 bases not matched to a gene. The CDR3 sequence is CASSARLAAQSTDTQYF. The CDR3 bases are TGCGCCAGCAGCGCCCGACTAGCGGCCCAAAGCACAGATACGCAGTATTTT.

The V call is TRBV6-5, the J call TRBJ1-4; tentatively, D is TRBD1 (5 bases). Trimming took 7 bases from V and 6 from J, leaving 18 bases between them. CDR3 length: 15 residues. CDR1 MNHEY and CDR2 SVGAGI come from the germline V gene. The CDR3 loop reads CASTKGRGEDEKLFF. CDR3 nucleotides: TGTGCCAGCACCAAGGGGCGTGGCGAGGATGAAAAACTGTTTTTT.

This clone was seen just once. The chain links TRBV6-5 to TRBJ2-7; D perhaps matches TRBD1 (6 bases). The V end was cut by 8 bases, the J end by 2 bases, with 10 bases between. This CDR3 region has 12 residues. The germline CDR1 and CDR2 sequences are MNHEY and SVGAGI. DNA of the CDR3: TGTGCCAGCGGTACAGGGCCCTACGAGCAGTACTTC. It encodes CASGTGPYEQYF.

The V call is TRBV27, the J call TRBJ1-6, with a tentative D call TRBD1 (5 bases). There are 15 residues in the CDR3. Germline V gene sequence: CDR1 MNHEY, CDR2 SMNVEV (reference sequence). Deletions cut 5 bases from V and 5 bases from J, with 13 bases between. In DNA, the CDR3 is TGTGCCAGCAGTCCGTACATACAGGATAATTCACCCCTCCACTTT. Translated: CASSPYIQDNSPLHF.

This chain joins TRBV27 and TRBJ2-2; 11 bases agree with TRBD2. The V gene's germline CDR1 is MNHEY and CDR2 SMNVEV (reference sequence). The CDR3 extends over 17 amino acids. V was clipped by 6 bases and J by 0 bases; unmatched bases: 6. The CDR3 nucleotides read TGTGCCAGCAGCGGGACTAGCGGACAGACGAACACCGGGGAGCTGTTTTTT. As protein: CASSGTSGQTNTGELFF.

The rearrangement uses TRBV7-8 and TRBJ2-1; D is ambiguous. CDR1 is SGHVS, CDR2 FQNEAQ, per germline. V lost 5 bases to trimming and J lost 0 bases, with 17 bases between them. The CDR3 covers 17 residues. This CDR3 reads CASSPHKAESSYNEQFF. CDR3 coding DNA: TGTGCCAGCAGCCCCCATAAAGCCGAAAGCTCCTACAATGAGCAGTTCTTC.

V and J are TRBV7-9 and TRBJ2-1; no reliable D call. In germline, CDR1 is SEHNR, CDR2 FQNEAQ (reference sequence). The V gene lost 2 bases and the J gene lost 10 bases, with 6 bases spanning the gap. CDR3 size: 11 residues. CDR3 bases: TGTGCCAGCAGCTTAACCAGGGAGCAGTTCTTC. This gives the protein CASSLTREQFF.

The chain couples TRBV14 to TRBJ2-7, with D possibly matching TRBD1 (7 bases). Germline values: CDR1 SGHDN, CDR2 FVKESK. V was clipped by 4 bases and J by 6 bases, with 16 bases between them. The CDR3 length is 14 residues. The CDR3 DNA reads TGTGCCAGCAGCCCTTATTACCAGGGGGGCGAGCAGTACTTC. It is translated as CASSPYYQGGEQYF.

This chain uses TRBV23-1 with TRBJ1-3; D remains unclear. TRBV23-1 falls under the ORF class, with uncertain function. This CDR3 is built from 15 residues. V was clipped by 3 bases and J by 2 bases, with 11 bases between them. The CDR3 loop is CASSHGSDTGNTIYF. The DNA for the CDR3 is TGCGCCAGCAGTCATGGCTCAGACACTGGAAACACCATATATTTT.

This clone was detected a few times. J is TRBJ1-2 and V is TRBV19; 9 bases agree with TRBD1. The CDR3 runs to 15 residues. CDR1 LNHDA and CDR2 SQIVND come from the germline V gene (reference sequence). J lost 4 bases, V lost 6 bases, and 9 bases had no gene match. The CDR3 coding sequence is TGTGCCAGTAGGCCTACAGGGGGCGCGGCCTATGGCTACACCTTC. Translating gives CASRPTGGAAYGYTF.

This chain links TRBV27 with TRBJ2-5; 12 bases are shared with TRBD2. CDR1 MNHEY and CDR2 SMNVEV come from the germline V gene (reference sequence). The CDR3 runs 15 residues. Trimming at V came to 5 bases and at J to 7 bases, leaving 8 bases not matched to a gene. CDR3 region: CASSTLAGGPGTQYF. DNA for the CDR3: TGTGCCAGCAGTACCCTAGCGGGAGGGCCGGGGACCCAGTACTTC.

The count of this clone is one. The DNA for the CDR3 is TGTGCCAGCAGCTTAGCCGGGATCCGCACAGATACGCAGTATTTT. Translation: CASSLAGIRTDTQYF. V is TRBV5-5 and J is TRBJ2-3; tentative D call: TRBD2 (5 bases). Trimming left V 2 bases short and J 1 base short, with 11 bases between. CDR3 length: 15 amino acids. From germline, CDR1 is SGHKS and CDR2 YYEKEE (reference sequence).

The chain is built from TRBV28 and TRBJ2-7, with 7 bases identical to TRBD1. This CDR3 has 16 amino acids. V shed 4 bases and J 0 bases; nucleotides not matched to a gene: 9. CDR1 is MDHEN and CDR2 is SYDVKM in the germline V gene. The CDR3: CASSSPLTGHSYEQYF. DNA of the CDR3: TGTGCCAGCAGTTCCCCTCTGACAGGGCACTCCTACGAGCAGTACTTC.

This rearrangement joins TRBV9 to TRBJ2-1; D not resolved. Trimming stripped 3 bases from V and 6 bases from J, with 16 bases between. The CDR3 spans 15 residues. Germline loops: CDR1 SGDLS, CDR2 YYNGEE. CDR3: CASSGGVELINEQFF. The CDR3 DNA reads TGTGCCAGCAGCGGAGGCGTCGAGCTGATCAATGAGCAGTTCTTC.

The CDR3 region has the DNA TGTGCCAGCAGTGATGGGGGCAGGAGGGATACGCAGTATTTT. It codes for CASSDGGRRDTQYF. The chain couples TRBV25-1 to TRBJ2-3; D is possibly TRBD1 (6 bases). The germline gives CDR1 MGHDK, CDR2 SYGVNS. There are 14 residues in the CDR3. The ends were cut back, 3 bases at V and 6 bases at J, with 13 bases in the middle.

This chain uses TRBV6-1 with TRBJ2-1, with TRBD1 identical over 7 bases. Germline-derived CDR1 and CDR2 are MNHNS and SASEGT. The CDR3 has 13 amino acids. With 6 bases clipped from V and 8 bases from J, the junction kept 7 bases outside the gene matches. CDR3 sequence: CASRRTGFYEQFF. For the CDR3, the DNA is TGTGCCAGCAGGCGGACAGGATTCTATGAGCAGTTCTTC.